Here is one T cell receptor (beta chain) with its context. Per germline, CDR1 MDHEN and CDR2 SYDVKM. Between the trimmed V and J ends, which lost 2 bases and 4 bases, there was a span of 8 bases. The CDR3 totals 13 residues. This sample stems from a study of blood T cell repertoires in COVID-19. About the research overall: T cells, B-cell-depleted T cells, or PBMCs supplied cDNA or gDNA.

The Seattle patients joined while their infection was active and were tracked longitudinally afterward. Only in-frame clones appear in the TCRdb table, and some are missing; sequencing was by immunoSEQ multiplex PCR. The repertoire includes 410,000 or so clones, about nine tenths of them detected once, and 1.5% to 1.9% sits in the top ten. The chain recombines TRBV28 with TRBJ1-2; no firm D call. The material sequenced was peripheral blood. The source is a woman in her 40s with COVID-19, enrolled during active disease. The CDR3 DNA is TGTGCCAGCAGTTTACCAGGCTCCTATGGCTACACCTTC. It codes for CASSLPGSYGYTF.